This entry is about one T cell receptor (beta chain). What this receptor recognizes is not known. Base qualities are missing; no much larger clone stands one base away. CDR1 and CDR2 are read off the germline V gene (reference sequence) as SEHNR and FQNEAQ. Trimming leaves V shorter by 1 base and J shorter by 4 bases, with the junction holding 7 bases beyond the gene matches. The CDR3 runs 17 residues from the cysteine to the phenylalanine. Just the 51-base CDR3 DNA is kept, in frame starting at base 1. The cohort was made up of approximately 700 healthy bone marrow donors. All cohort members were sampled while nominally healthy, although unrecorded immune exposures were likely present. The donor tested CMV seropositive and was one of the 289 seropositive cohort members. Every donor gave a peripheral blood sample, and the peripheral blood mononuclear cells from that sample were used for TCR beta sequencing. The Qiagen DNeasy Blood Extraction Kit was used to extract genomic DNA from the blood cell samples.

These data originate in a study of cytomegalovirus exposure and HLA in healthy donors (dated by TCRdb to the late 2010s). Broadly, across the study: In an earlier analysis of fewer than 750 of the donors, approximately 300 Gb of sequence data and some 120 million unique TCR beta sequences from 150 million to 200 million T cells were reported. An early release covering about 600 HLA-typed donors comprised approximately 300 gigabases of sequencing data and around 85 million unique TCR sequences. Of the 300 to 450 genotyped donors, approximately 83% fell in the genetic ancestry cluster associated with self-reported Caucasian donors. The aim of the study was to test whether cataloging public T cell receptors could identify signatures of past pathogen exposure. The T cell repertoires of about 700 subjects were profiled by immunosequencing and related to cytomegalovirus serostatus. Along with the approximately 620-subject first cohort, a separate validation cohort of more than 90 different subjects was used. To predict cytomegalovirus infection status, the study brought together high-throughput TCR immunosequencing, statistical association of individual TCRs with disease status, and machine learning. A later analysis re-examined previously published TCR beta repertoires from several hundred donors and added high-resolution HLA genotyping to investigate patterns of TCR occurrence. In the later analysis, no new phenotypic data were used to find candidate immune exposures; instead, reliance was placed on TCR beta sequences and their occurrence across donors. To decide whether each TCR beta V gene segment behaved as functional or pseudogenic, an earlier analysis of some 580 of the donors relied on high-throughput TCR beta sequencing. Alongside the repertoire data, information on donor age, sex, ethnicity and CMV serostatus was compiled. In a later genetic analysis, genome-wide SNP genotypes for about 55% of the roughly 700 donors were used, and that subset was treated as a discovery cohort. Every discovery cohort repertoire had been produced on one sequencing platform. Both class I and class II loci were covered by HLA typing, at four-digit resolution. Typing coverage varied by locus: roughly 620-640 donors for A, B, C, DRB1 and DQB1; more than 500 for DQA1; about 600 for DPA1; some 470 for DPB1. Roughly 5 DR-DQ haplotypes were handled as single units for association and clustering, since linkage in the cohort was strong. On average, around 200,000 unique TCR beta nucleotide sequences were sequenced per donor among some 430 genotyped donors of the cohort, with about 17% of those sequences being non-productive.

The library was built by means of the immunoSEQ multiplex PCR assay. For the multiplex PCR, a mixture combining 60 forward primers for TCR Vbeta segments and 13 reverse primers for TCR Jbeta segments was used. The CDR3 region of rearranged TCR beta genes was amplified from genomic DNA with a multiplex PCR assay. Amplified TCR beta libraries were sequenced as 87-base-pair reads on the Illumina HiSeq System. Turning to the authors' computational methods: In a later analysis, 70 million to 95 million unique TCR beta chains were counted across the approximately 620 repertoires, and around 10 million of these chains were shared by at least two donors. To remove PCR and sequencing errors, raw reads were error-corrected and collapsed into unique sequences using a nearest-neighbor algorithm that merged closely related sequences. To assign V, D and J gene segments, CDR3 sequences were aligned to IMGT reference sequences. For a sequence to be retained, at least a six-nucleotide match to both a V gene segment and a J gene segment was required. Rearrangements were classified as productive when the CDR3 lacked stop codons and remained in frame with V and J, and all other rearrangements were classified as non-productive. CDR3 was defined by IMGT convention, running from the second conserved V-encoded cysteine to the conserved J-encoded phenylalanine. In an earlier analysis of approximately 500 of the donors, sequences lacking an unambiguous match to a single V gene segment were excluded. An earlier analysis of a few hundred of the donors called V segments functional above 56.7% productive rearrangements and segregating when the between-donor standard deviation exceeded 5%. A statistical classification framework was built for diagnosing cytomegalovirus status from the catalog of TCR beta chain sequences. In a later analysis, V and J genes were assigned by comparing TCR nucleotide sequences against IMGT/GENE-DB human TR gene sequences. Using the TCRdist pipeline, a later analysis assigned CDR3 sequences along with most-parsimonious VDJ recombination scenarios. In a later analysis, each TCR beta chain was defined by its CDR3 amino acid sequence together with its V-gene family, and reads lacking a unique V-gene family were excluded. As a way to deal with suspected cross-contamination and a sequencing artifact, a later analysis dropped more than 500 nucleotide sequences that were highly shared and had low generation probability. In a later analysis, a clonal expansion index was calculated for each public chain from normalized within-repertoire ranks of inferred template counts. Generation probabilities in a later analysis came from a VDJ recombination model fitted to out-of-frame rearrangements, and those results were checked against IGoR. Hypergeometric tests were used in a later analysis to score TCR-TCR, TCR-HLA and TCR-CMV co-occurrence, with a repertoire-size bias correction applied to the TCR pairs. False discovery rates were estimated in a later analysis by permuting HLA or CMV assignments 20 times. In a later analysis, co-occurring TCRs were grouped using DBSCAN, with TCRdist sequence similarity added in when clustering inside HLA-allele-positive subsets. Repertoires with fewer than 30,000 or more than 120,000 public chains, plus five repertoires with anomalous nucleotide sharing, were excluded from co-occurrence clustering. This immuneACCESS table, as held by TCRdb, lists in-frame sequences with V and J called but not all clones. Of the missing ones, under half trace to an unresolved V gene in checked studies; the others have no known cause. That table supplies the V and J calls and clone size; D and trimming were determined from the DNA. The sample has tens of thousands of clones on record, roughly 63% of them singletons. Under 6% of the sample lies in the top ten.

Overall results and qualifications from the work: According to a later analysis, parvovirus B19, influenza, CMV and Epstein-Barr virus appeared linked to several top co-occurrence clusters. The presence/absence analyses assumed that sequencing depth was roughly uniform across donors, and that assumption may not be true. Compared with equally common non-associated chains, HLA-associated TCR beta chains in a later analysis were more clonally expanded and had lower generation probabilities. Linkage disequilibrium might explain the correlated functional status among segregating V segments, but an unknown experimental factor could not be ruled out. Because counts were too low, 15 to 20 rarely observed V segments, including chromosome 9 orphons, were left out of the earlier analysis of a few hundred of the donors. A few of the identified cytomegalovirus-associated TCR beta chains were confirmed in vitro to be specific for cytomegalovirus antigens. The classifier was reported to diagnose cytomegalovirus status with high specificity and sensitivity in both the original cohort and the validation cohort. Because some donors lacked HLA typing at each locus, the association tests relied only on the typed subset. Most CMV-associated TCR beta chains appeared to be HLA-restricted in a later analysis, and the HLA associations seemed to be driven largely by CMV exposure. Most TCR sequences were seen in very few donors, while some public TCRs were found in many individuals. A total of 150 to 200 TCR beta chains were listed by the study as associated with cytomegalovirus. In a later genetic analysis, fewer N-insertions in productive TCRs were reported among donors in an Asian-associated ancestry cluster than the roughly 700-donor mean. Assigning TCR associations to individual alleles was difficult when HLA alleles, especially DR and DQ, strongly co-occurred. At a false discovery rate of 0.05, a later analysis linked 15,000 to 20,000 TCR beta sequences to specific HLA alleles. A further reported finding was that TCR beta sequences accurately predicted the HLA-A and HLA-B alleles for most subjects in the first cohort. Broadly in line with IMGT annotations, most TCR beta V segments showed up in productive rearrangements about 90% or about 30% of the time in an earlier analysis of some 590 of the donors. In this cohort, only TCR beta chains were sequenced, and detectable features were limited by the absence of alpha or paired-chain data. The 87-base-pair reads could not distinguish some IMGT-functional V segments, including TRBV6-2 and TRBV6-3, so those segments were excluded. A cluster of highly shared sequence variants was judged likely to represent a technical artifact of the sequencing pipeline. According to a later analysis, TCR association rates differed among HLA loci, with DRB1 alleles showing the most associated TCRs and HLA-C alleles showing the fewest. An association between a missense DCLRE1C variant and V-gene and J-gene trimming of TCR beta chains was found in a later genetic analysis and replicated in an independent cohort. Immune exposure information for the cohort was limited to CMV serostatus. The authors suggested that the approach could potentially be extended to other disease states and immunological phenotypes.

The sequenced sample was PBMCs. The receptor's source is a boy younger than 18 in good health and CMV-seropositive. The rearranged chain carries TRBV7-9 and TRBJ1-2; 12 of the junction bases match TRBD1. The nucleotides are TGTGCCAGCAGCTTAGAGGGGACAGGGGGCGTTAGCTATGGCTACACCTTC. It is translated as CASSLEGTGGVSYGYTF.